A selection of T cell receptor beta chains follows, all from one sample in a study of T cell responses to AZD1222 COVID-19 vaccine. Some clones are missing from TCRdb's copy, which holds only in-frame ones; the method was immunoSEQ multiplex PCR. The sample includes about 120,000 clones, approximately 87% of them seen just once. Sample: peripheral blood, taken on day 0 of AZD1222 vaccination. The receptors here all came from an adult in good health. Both conserved end residues are part of each CDR3. D genes are given only for firm matches. Size is omitted from some rows. Given values are once, few, many or a class for expanded clones.

CDR3nt: TGTGCCAGCAGCGCCGGGAGGGGAAGCACTGAAGCTTTCTTT
CDR3aa: CASSAGRGSTEAFF
abundance: .
d_gene: .
j_gene: TRBJ1-1
v_gene: TRBV7-8

CDR3nt: TGTGCCAGCAGTCCCGTGGGAGGGCGAGGGGGCTACACCTTC
CDR3aa: CASSPVGGRGGYTF
abundance: .
d_gene: .
j_gene: TRBJ1-2
v_gene: TRBV6-5

CDR3nt: TGTGCCAGCAGTTGGGGCAGCAATCAGCCCCAGCATTTT
CDR3aa: CASSWGSNQPQHF
abundance: .
d_gene: .
j_gene: TRBJ1-5
v_gene: TRBV12-3/TRBV12-4

CDR3nt: TGTGCCAGCAGCGGGGGAGTCTCTGGAAACACCATATATTTT
CDR3aa: CASSGGVSGNTIYF
abundance: .
d_gene: .
j_gene: TRBJ1-3
v_gene: TRBV9

CDR3nt: TGTGCCAGCAGGAAGACAGGGACCCACTATGGCTACACCTTC
CDR3aa: CASRKTGTHYGYTF
abundance: .
d_gene: TRBD1
j_gene: TRBJ1-2
v_gene: TRBV28

CDR3nt: TGTGCCAGCAGTGAATTCGGGACACTCTCTGGAAACACCATATATTTT
CDR3aa: CASSEFGTLSGNTIYF
abundance: .
d_gene: .
j_gene: TRBJ1-3
v_gene: TRBV2

CDR3nt: TGCAGCGTTGAAGATTTGAAACAGGGCACAGATACGCAGTATTTT
CDR3aa: CSVEDLKQGTDTQYF
abundance: .
d_gene: .
j_gene: TRBJ2-3
v_gene: TRBV29-1

CDR3nt: TGTGCCAGTAGTACGAGGCTAGCGGGATCTAAAAACATTCAGTACTTC
CDR3aa: CASSTRLAGSKNIQYF
abundance: .
d_gene: TRBD2
j_gene: TRBJ2-4
v_gene: TRBV19

CDR3nt: TGTGCCAGCTCACCGGCGACTAGCGGATCCTACAATGAGCAGTTCTTC
CDR3aa: CASSPATSGSYNEQFF
abundance: once
d_gene: TRBD2
j_gene: TRBJ2-1
v_gene: TRBV18

CDR3nt: TGTGCCAGCAGTGAGGGCAGGTACAATGAGCAGTTCTTC
CDR3aa: CASSEGRYNEQFF
abundance: .
d_gene: .
j_gene: TRBJ2-1
v_gene: TRBV2

CDR3nt: TGTGCCAGCAGCTTTCGAGATCCTGGAAACACCATATATTTT
CDR3aa: CASSFRDPGNTIYF
abundance: once
d_gene: .
j_gene: TRBJ1-3
v_gene: TRBV5-6

CDR3nt: TGTGCCAGCAGTGGAAAACTTCCAAGCTCCTACAATGAGCAGTTCTTC
CDR3aa: CASSGKLPSSYNEQFF
abundance: .
d_gene: .
j_gene: TRBJ2-1
v_gene: TRBV27

CDR3nt: TGCAGTGCTAGTTCCCGACAGGGGATAAACACTGAAGCTTTCTTT
CDR3aa: CSASSRQGINTEAFF
abundance: .
d_gene: TRBD1
j_gene: TRBJ1-1
v_gene: TRBV20-1

CDR3nt: TGTGCCTGGGGGGGGAACCGGGCCGGGGAGCTGTTTTTT
CDR3aa: CAWGGNRAGELFF
abundance: .
d_gene: TRBD2
j_gene: TRBJ2-2
v_gene: TRBV2